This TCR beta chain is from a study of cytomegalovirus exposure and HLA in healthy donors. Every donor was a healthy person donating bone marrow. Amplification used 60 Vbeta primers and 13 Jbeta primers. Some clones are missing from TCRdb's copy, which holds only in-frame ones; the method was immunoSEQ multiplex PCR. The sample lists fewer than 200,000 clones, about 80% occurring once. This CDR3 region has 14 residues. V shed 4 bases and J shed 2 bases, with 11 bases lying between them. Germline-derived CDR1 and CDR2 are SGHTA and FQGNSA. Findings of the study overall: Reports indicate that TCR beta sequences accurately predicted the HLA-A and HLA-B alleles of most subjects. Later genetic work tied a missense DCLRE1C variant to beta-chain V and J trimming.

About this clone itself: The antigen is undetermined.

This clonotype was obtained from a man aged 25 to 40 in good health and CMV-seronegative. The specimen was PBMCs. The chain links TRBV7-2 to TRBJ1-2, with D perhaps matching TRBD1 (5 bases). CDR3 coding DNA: TGTGCCAGCAGCTCGCCTGGGGGGAACTATGGCTACACCTTC. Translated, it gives CASSSPGGNYGYTF.